Each of the 10 T cell receptor beta chains below was sequenced from the same sample in a study of early T cells in non-severe SARS-CoV-2 infection. TCRdb reprocessed the 5' RACE reads via MiXCR and lists one record per CDR3 protein. The top ten hold around an eighth of the sample, which has 70,000 or so distinct CDR3 sequences, approximately 14% seen once. The specimen was whole blood. All receptors derive from an adult who was a healthcare worker with PCR-confirmed SARS-CoV-2 infection or an uninfected control (not recorded which).

V and J are TRBV20-1 and TRBJ2-4; 9 nucleotides line up with TRBD1. Germline lookup yields CDR1 DFQATT and CDR2 SNEGSKA (reference sequence). The length of the CDR3 is 14 residues. Losses at the gene ends were 4 bases for V and 8 bases for J; bases not matched to a gene: 9. The CDR3 spells CSAMPGQGTDIQYF. The CDR3 bases are TGCAGTGCTATGCCGGGACAGGGTACGGACATTCAGTACTTC.

This clonotype was found a few times. CDR3 DNA: TGCGCCAGCAGTGGGGCTAGCGGGGGTGCTAGCACAGATACGCAGTATTTT. Protein sequence: CASSGASGGASTDTQYF. The rearrangement links TRBV10-2 to TRBJ2-3, with TRBD2 identical over 10 bases. CDR3 length: 17 residues. Per germline, CDR1 WSHSY and CDR2 SAAADI. V lost 4 bases, J lost 0 bases, and 7 bases stayed unmatched.

The V call is TRBV12-3 or TRBV12-4, the J call TRBJ2-4; the D gene is possibly TRBD2 (6 bases). Trimming shortened V by 3 bases and J by 1 base, and 7 bases separated the two germline ends. This CDR3 is 14 amino acids long. The CDR3 sequence: CASSLAGAKNIQYF. The DNA for the CDR3 is TGTGCCAGCAGTTTGGCGGGGGCCAAAAACATTCAGTACTTC.

This clonotype showed up just a few times. The chain recombines TRBV5-6 with TRBJ1-2, with D unresolved. The CDR3 length is 14 residues. CDR1 is SGHDT, CDR2 YYEEEE, per germline. V gave up 7 bases and J gave up 1 base, with 14 bases separating them. CDR3 sequence reads: CASFLAVLNYGYTF. The CDR3 DNA sequence: TGTGCCAGCTTCCTAGCCGTTCTTAACTATGGCTACACCTTC.

This clonotype was seen many times. The chain has TRBV19 and TRBJ1-2; unclear D gene. Germline loops: CDR1 LNHDA, CDR2 SQIVND (reference sequence). V lost 3 bases and J 5 bases, leaving 19 bases between the germline ends. This CDR3 is built from 16 residues. The CDR3 nucleotides are TGTGCCAGTAGTATGGAAAGCGGATGGGGAGATTATGGCTACACCTTC. Translation: CASSMESGWGDYGYTF.

This clonotype appeared once. As DNA, the CDR3 is TGTGCCAGCTGTAATTTCCGCTATGGCTACACCTTC. This sequence encodes CASCNFRYGYTF. This sequence joins TRBV28 and TRBJ1-2; D not resolved. The germline V and J ends were trimmed by 8 bases and 4 bases, with 11 bases remaining between them. CDR1 MDHEN and CDR2 SYDVKM come from the germline V gene. This CDR3 is 12 amino acids long.

This clonotype was picked up a small number of times. V and J are TRBV27 and TRBJ2-3; D is possibly TRBD1 (6 bases). Germline V CDR1 and CDR2: MNHEY, SMNVEV (reference sequence). V dropped 6 bases and J dropped 0 bases, with 16 bases sitting between them. The CDR3 consists of 16 residues. The CDR3 coding sequence is TGTGCCAGCAGCCGTCGACAGGCAACTAGCACAGATACGCAGTATTTT. Its protein is CASSRRQATSTDTQYF.

The J gene is TRBJ1-1, the V gene TRBV6-2 or TRBV6-3; D might be TRBD1 (5 bases). Trimming removed 0 bases at V and 0 bases at J, with 11 bases between. Germline assignment: CDR1 MNHEY and CDR2 SVGEGT. CDR3 length equals 16 residues. The CDR3 reads CASSYSETALNTEAFF. DNA for the CDR3: TGTGCCAGCAGTTACTCGGAGACAGCTCTGAACACTGAAGCTTTCTTT.

There are a few counts of this clonotype. The chain combines TRBV28 with TRBJ2-5; either TRBD1 or TRBD2 may supply D (5 bases each). Trimming pared 6 bases from V and 4 bases from J, leaving 15 bases between. Per germline, CDR1 MDHEN and CDR2 SYDVKM. The CDR3 totals 14 residues. The CDR3 region has the DNA TGTGCCAGCAGCCCAACCGGGACCCGAGAGACCCAGTACTTC. Amino acid sequence: CASSPTGTRETQYF.

V gene TRBV7-9 combines with J gene TRBJ2-7, with TRBD1 identical over 11 bases. The CDR3 totals 14 residues. The germline V gene has CDR1 SEHNR and CDR2 FQNEAQ (reference sequence). V lost 4 bases, J lost 5 bases, and 4 bases stayed unmatched. Written as DNA, the CDR3 is TGTGCCAGCAGCTGGGGGACAGGGGGAGACGAGCAGTACTTC. The encoded protein is CASSWGTGGDEQYF.